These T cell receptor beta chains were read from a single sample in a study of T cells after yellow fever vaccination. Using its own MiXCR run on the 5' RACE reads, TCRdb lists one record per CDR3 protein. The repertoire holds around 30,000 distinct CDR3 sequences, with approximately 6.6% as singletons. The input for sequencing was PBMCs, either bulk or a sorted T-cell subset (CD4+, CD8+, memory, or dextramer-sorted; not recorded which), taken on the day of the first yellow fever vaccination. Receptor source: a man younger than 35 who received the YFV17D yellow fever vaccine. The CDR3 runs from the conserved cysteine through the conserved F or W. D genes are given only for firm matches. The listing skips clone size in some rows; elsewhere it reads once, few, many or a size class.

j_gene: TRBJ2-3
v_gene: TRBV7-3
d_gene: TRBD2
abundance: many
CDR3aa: CASRRTSGGTDTQYF
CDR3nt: TGTGCCAGCAGACGGACTAGCGGGGGGACAGATACGCAGTATTTT

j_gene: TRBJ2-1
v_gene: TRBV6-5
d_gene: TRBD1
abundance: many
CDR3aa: CASSSGTDSYNEQFF
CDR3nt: TGTGCCAGCAGTTCCGGGACAGATTCCTACAATGAGCAGTTCTTC

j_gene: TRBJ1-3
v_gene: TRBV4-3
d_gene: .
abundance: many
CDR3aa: CASSQEPFSGNTIYF
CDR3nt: TGCGCCAGCAGCCAAGAGCCCTTCTCTGGAAACACCATATATTTT

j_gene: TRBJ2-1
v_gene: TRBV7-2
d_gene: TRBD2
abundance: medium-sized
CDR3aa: CASRPLSGGGYNEQFF
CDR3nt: TGTGCCAGCAGACCCCTCAGCGGGGGCGGCTACAATGAGCAGTTCTTC

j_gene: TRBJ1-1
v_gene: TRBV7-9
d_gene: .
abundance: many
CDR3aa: CASSFQPSGAFF
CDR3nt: TGTGCCAGCAGCTTCCAGCCCTCGGGCGCTTTCTTT

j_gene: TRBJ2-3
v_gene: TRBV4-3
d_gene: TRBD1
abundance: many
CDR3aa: CASSRGQASTDTQYF
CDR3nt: TGCGCCAGCAGCCGTGGACAGGCTAGCACAGATACGCAGTATTTT

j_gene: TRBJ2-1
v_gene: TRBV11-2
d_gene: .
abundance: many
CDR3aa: CASSFSSGDEQFF
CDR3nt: TGTGCCAGCAGCTTTTCAAGCGGCGATGAGCAGTTCTTC

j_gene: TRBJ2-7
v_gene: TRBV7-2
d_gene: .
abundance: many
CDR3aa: CASSFQGSAGEQYF
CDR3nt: TGTGCCAGCAGCTTTCAGGGGTCGGCCGGCGAGCAGTACTTC

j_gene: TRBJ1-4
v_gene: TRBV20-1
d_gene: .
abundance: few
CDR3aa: CSARVSLGREKLFF
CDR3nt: TGCAGTGCTAGAGTATCCCTAGGACGGGAAAAACTGTTTTTT

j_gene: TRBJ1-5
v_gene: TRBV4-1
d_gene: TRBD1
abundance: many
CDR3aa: CASSQGQGIGPQHF
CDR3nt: TGCGCCAGCAGCCAGGGACAGGGGATAGGGCCCCAGCATTTT

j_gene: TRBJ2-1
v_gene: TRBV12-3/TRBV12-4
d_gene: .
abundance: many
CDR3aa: CASSLLGGYNEQFF
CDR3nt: TGTGCCAGCAGTTTGCTGGGGGGTTACAATGAGCAGTTCTTC

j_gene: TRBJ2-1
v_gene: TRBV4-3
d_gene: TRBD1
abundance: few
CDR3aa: CASSQDPGQGWFEQFF
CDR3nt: TGCGCCAGCAGCCAAGATCCAGGACAGGGGTGGTTTGAGCAGTTCTTC

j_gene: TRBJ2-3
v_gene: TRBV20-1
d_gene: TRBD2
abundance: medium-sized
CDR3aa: CSASTAGDLDTDTQYF
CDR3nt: TGCAGTGCTAGTACGGCGGGGGACTTGGACACAGATACGCAGTATTTT

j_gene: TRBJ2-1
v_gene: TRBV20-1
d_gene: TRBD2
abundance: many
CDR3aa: CSAGGGGGGSYNEQFF
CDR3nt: TGCAGTGCTGGAGGAGGTGGCGGGGGGTCCTACAATGAGCAGTTCTTC

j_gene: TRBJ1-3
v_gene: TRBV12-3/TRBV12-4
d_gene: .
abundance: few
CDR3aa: CASILSTASGNTIYF
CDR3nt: TGTGCCAGCATCTTATCCACAGCCTCTGGAAACACCATATATTTT

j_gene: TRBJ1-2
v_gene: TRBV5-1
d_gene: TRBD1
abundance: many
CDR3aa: CASSLPGQRGYTF
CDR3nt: TGCGCCAGCAGCTTACCGGGACAGCGCGGCTACACCTTC

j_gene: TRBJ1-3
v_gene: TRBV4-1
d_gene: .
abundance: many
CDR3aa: CASREQDLIHSGNTIYF
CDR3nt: TGCGCCAGTCGGGAACAGGACTTAATACACTCTGGAAACACCATATATTTT

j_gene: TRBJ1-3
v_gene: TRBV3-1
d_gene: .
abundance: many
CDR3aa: CASSQDPARSGNTIYF
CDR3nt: TGTGCCAGCAGCCAAGATCCCGCTAGAAGTGGAAACACCATATATTTT

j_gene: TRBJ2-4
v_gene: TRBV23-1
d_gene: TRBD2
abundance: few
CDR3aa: CASSQSLGEGAKNIQYF
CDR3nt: TGCGCCAGCAGTCAATCGTTGGGGGAGGGAGCCAAAAACATTCAGTACTTC

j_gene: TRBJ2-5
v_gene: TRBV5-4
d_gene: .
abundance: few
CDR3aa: CASSRSTGVETQYF
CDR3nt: TGTGCCAGCAGCCGCTCGACGGGGGTAGAGACCCAGTACTTC

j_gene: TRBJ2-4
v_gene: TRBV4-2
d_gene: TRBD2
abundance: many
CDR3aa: CASSQGTGGKNIQYF
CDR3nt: TGTGCCAGCAGCCAAGGGACGGGGGGCAAAAACATTCAGTACTTC

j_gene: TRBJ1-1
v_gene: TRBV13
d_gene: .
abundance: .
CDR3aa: CASSVEGSEAFF
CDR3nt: TGTGCCAGCAGCGTAGAGGGGTCTGAAGCTTTCTTT

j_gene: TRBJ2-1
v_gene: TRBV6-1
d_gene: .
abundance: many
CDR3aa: CASDSNLRLYNEQFF
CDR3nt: TGTGCCAGCGATTCGAACCTTCGGCTCTACAATGAGCAGTTCTTC

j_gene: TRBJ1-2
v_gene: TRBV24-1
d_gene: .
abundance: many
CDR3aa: CATSDLDGAYGYTF
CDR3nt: TGTGCCACCAGTGATTTGGACGGGGCTTATGGCTACACCTTC

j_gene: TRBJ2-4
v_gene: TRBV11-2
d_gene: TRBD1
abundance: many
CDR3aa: CASSLGGRGTMLAKNIQYF
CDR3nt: TGTGCCAGCAGCTTAGGAGGCAGGGGGACCATGTTGGCCAAAAACATTCAGTACTTC

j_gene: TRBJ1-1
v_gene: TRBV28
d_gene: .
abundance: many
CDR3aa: CASSSSTEAFF
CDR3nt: TGTGCCAGCAGTTCCTCAACTGAAGCTTTCTTT

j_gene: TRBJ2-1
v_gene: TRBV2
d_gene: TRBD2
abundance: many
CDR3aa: CASSEALRGDEVNEQFF
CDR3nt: TGTGCCAGCAGTGAAGCGCTTCGGGGGGACGAGGTCAATGAGCAGTTCTTC

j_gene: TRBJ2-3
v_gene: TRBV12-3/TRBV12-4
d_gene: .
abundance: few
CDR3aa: CASSLTGRGADTQYF
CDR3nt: TGTGCCAGCAGTTTAACCGGCAGGGGGGCAGATACGCAGTATTTT

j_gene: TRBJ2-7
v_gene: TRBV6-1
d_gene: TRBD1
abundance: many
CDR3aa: CASRKDRERTYEQYF
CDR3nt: TGTGCCAGCAGAAAGGACAGGGAACGTACCTACGAGCAGTACTTC

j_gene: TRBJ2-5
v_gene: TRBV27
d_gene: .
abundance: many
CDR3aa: CASRDGDQETQYF
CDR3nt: TGTGCCAGCAGAGACGGAGACCAAGAGACCCAGTACTTC

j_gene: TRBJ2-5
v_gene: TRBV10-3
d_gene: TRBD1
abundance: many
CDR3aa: CAIGGSGETQYF
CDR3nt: TGTGCCATAGGGGGCTCGGGAGAGACCCAGTACTTC

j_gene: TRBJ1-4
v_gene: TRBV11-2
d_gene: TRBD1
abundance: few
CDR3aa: CASSPLQTGDNEKLFF
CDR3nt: TGTGCCAGCAGCCCGCTACAGACAGGGGATAATGAAAAACTGTTTTTT

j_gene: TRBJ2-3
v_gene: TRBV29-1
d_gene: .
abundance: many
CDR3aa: CSVEAPSGTDTQYF
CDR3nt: TGCAGCGTTGAAGCCCCGTCGGGCACAGATACGCAGTATTTT

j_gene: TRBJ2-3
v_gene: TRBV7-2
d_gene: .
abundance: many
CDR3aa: CASSLGRLSTDTQYF
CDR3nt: TGTGCCAGCAGCTTAGGCCGCTTGAGCACAGATACGCAGTATTTT

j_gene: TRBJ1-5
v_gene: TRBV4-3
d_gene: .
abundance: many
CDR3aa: CASSQLVGSEPQHF
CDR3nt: TGCGCCAGCAGCCAATTAGTGGGGTCGGAGCCCCAGCATTTT

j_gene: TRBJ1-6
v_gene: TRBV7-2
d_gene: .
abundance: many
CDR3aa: CASSLGSVVVSPLHF
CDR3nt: TGTGCCAGCAGCTTGGGGTCAGTAGTAGTTTCACCCCTCCACTTT

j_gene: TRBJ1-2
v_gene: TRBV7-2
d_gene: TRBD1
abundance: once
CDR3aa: CASSFSGTELRGYTF
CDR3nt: TGTGCCAGCAGCTTTTCCGGGACAGAGCTGAGGGGCTACACCTTC

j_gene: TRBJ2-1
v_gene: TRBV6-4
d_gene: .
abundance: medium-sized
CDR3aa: CASSDDDRAPYNEQFF
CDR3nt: TGTGCCAGCAGTGACGACGACAGAGCTCCCTACAATGAGCAGTTCTTC

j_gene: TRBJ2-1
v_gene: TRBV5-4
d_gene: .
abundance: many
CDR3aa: CASSTRVNEQFF
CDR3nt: TGTGCCAGCAGCACTAGGGTCAATGAGCAGTTCTTC

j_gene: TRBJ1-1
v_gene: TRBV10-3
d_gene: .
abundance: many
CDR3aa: CAISESEGTEAFF
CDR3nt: TGTGCCATCAGTGAGTCGGAGGGGACTGAAGCTTTCTTT

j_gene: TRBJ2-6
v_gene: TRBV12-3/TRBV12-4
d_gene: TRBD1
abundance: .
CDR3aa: CALHAGQGFSGANVLTF
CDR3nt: TGTGCCTTACACGCGGGACAGGGTTTTTCTGGGGCCAACGTCCTGACTTTC

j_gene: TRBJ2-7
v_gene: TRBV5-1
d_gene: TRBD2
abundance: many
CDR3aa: CASSFAGVSYEQYF
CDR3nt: TGCGCCAGCAGCTTCGCGGGGGTTTCCTACGAGCAGTACTTC

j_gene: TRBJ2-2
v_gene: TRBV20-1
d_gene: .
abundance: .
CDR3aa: CSARRTTRSTGELFF
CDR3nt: TGCAGTGCTCGGAGGACTACGCGGAGCACCGGGGAGCTGTTTTTT

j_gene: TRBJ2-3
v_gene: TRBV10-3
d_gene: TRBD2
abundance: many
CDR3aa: CAISESWTSGTDTQYF
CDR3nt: TGTGCCATCAGTGAGTCATGGACTAGTGGCACAGATACGCAGTATTTT

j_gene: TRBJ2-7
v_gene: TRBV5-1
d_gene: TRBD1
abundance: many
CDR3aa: CASSYHRGVVEQYF
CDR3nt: TGCGCCAGCAGTTACCACAGGGGGGTGGTCGAGCAGTACTTC

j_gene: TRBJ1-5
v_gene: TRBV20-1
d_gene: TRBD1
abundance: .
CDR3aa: CSAVPGQGAFFQPQHF
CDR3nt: TGCAGTGCTGTCCCGGGACAGGGGGCTTTCTTTCAGCCCCAGCATTTT

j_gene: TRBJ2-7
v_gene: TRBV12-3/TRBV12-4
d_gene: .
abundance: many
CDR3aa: CASSFRPLDYEQYF
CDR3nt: TGTGCCAGCAGTTTCAGGCCCTTGGACTACGAGCAGTACTTC